This T cell receptor (beta chain) appears in the sequencing data of a study of vaccination effects on CD4 cells after COVID-19. V lost 3 bases to trimming and J lost 6 bases, with 11 bases between them. CDR1 and CDR2 from the germline V gene are SEHNR and FQNEAQ (reference sequence). CDR3 length equals 14 residues. Repertoires were generated with immunoSEQ multiplex PCR, while TCRdb's copy carries only in-frame clones and drops some. The sample yields some 24,000 clones, approximately 80% seen once. As for this clone: The antigen is unknown.

The study's findings and limits: Infection- and vaccine-induced clones contracted markedly late after vaccination.

Antigen-specific CD4+ T cell clonotypes were called by their expansion after viral peptide-pool culture in ViraFEST. Having been cultured for roughly 11 days, the cells underwent CD4+ T cell isolation. None of the vaccinated had previously contracted SARS-CoV-2, and their nucleocapsid antibodies tested negative. Peptides at about 10 ug/ml and IL-2 at 9 to 10 IU/ml were added to about 2 million PBMC per well. Each culture had half its medium swapped for IL-2 medium on days 3 and 7. The genes are TRBV7-9 and TRBJ2-2, with D maybe TRBD1 (6 bases). This sequence was found in a human donor who received a COVID-19 vaccine. This sample comprised CD4+ T cells from PBMCs cultured with HCoV-NL63 spike peptides, obtained before COVID-19 vaccination. The CDR3 region is CASSFNRVAGELFF. DNA of the CDR3: TGTGCCAGCAGCTTTAACAGGGTCGCCGGGGAGCTGTTTTTT.